This is a list of T cell receptor beta chains from one sample in a study of response to subunit inactivated influenza vaccine. TCRdb ran MiXCR on the RT-PCR reads and lists one entry per CDR3 protein. There are some 550,000 distinct CDR3 sequences in the sample; approximately 24% occur only once, and about 2.8% lies in the top ten. These data were also filed under a second study, of T cells expressing NK-cell markers.

Sample: CD4+ T cells sorted from PBMCs, taken 11 to 12 days after vaccination. The origin of the receptors is a man aged 50 or older who received an inactivated influenza vaccine. CDR3s include the opening cysteine and the closing phenylalanine or tryptophan. D genes are given only for firm matches. Only part of the rows carry a size: once, few, many, or a class if the clone is expanded.

CDR3 length	clone size	J gene	D gene	V gene	CDR3 protein	CDR3 DNA
12	few	TRBJ2-2	-	TRBV9	CASSESTGELFF	TGTGCCAGCAGCGAGAGTACCGGGGAGCTGTTTTTT
14	-	TRBJ1-2	TRBD1	TRBV5-6	CASSLDRDLRGYTF	TGTGCCAGCAGCTTAGACAGGGACCTACGTGGCTACACCTTC
14	-	TRBJ1-2	-	TRBV12-3/TRBV12-4	CASSFSGAPGGYTF	TGTGCCAGCAGTTTCTCGGGAGCTCCGGGTGGCTACACCTTC
20	few	TRBJ1-3	TRBD1	TRBV4-2	CASSQEGRGTGLPSGNTIYF	TGTGCCAGCAGCCAAGAAGGGAGGGGGACAGGATTACCTTCTGGAAACACCATATATTTT
13	few	TRBJ1-4	-	TRBV7-2	CASSLGWGEKLFF	TGTGCCAGCAGCTTAGGGTGGGGTGAAAAACTGTTTTTT
15	many	TRBJ2-5	-	TRBV4-3	CASSQDPTPQETQYF	TGCGCCAGCAGCCAAGATCCAACACCCCAAGAGACCCAGTACTTC
14	-	TRBJ2-1	TRBD2	TRBV28	CASSSGRRYNEQFF	TGTGCCAGCAGTAGCGGGAGACGTTACAATGAGCAGTTCTTC
14	-	TRBJ1-4	-	TRBV12-3/TRBV12-4	CASGPVATNEKLFF	TGTGCCAGCGGCCCAGTTGCAACTAATGAAAAACTGTTTTTT
14	-	TRBJ1-6	TRBD1	TRBV3-1	CASSGGQGSSPLHF	TGTGCCAGCAGCGGGGGACAGGGCAGCTCACCCCTCCACTTT
13	many	TRBJ2-7	-	TRBV5-1	CASSLSGDYEQYF	TGCGCCAGCAGCTTGTCAGGGGACTACGAGCAGTACTTC
15	-	TRBJ2-2	TRBD1	TRBV30	CAWRGQGKITGELFF	TGTGCCTGGAGGGGACAGGGGAAGATAACCGGGGAGCTGTTTTTT
13	-	TRBJ1-6	-	TRBV25-1	CASSEVGDSPLHF	TGTGCCAGCAGTGAAGTTGGGGATTCACCCCTCCACTTT
12	few	TRBJ1-1	-	TRBV7-2	CASSFRAGEAFF	TGTGCCAGCAGCTTCCGAGCGGGGGAAGCTTTCTTT
16	-	TRBJ2-1	TRBD2	TRBV4-2	CASSRDGGRAFNEQFF	TGTGCCAGCAGCCGGGATGGCGGGAGGGCCTTCAATGAGCAGTTCTTC
15	-	TRBJ1-2	-	TRBV15	CATSREVAGHYGYTF	TGTGCCACCAGCAGAGAGGTGGCAGGCCACTATGGCTACACCTTC
13	few	TRBJ2-5	-	TRBV10-3	CAISDLPQETQYF	TGTGCCATCAGTGATCTGCCCCAAGAGACCCAGTACTTC
14	few	TRBJ1-1	TRBD1	TRBV11-1	CASSATTGVTEAFF	TGTGCCAGCAGCGCAACGACAGGGGTCACTGAAGCTTTCTTT
15	-	TRBJ1-2	TRBD1	TRBV5-1	CASSLGQGRNYGYTF	TGCGCCAGCAGCCTCGGACAGGGGCGCAACTATGGCTACACCTTC
15	few	TRBJ2-5	-	TRBV5-5	CASSLGSSRGETQYF	TGTGCCAGCAGCTTGGGTAGCAGCCGGGGGGAGACCCAGTACTTC
14	-	TRBJ1-1	-	TRBV7-9	CASSLGSGKTEAFF	TGTGCCAGCAGCTTAGGTTCCGGAAAAACTGAAGCTTTCTTT
14	few	TRBJ2-1	TRBD2	TRBV5-1	CASRSSGGRNEQFF	TGCGCCAGCAGGAGTAGCGGGGGTCGGAATGAGCAGTTCTTC
14	few	TRBJ1-1	-	TRBV12-3/TRBV12-4	CASSPQQGNTEAFF	TGTGCCAGCAGTCCGCAACAGGGGAACACTGAAGCTTTCTTT
16	-	TRBJ1-1	-	TRBV18	CASSPGPPPMNTEAFF	TGTGCCAGCTCTCCGGGACCTCCTCCTATGAACACTGAAGCTTTCTTT
15	-	TRBJ2-2	TRBD2	TRBV12-3/TRBV12-4	CASRFVAGVAGELFF	TGTGCCAGCCGCTTTGTGGCGGGGGTAGCCGGGGAGCTGTTTTTT
14	many	TRBJ1-4	TRBD1	TRBV20-1	CSATQGEIGEKLFF	TGCAGTGCTACGCAGGGGGAGATCGGGGAAAAACTGTTTTTT
13	few	TRBJ2-1	-	TRBV5-6	CASSLLSQESVFF	TGTGCCAGCAGCTTGTTGTCACAGGAATCTGTGTTCTTC
14	-	TRBJ1-1	-	TRBV6-1	CASRDGQMNTEAFF	TGTGCCAGCAGAGACGGACAGATGAACACTGAAGCTTTCTTT
15	-	TRBJ2-3	-	TRBV29-1	CSVEVFGQGGDTQYF	TGCAGCGTTGAAGTATTCGGGCAGGGAGGAGATACGCAGTATTTT
15	-	TRBJ1-1	-	TRBV7-8	CASSLERHKVTEAFF	TGTGCCAGCAGCTTAGAACGTCACAAGGTCACTGAAGCTTTCTTT
16	few	TRBJ2-1	TRBD1	TRBV5-1	CASSLLAGQGMNEQFF	TGCGCCAGCAGCTTGTTGGCGGGACAGGGAATGAATGAGCAGTTCTTC
14	-	TRBJ2-2	-	TRBV11-3	CASRYGTNTGELFF	TGTGCCAGCAGGTACGGCACGAACACCGGGGAGCTGTTTTTT
13	-	TRBJ2-2	-	TRBV27	CASGQGLTGELFF	TGTGCCAGCGGTCAGGGTCTCACCGGGGAGCTGTTTTTT
15	-	TRBJ2-7	-	TRBV20-1	CSAREDGRSVSGQYF	TGCAGTGCTAGAGAGGACGGTCGCTCGGTCTCTGGGCAGTACTTC
14	few	TRBJ2-4	TRBD2	TRBV6-1	CASSGGAGGVIQYF	TGTGCCAGCAGCGGAGGGGCGGGGGGCGTCATTCAGTACTTC
14	-	TRBJ1-1	-	TRBV19	CASSMLGVRAEAFF	TGTGCCAGTAGTATGCTGGGTGTTCGCGCTGAAGCTTTCTTT
16	-	TRBJ2-3	TRBD2	TRBV10-3	CAISESGAGGVDTQYF	TGTGCCATCAGTGAGTCGGGTGCGGGGGGCGTGGATACGCAGTATTTT
16	-	TRBJ2-1	-	TRBV6-2/TRBV6-3	CASSRTMGGPYNEQFF	TGTGCCAGCAGTCGCACGATGGGAGGCCCCTACAATGAGCAGTTCTTC
14	-	TRBJ2-7	-	TRBV6-5	CASSYNRVSYEQYF	TGTGCCAGCAGTTACAACAGGGTATCCTACGAGCAGTACTTC
16	few	TRBJ1-4	-	TRBV7-9	CASSLKMTAANEKLFF	TGTGCCAGCAGTTTGAAAATGACAGCCGCTAATGAAAAACTGTTTTTT
14	few	TRBJ1-6	-	TRBV27	CASSPQDTLSPLHF	TGTGCCAGCAGTCCTCAGGACACTCTGTCACCCCTCCACTTT
14	-	TRBJ1-3	-	TRBV25-1	CASSETRAGNTIYF	TGTGCCAGCAGTGAGACCAGGGCTGGAAACACCATATATTTT
14	few	TRBJ2-5	-	TRBV3-1	CASSRRTAKETQYF	TGTGCCAGCAGCCGCCGGACAGCAAAAGAGACCCAGTACTTC